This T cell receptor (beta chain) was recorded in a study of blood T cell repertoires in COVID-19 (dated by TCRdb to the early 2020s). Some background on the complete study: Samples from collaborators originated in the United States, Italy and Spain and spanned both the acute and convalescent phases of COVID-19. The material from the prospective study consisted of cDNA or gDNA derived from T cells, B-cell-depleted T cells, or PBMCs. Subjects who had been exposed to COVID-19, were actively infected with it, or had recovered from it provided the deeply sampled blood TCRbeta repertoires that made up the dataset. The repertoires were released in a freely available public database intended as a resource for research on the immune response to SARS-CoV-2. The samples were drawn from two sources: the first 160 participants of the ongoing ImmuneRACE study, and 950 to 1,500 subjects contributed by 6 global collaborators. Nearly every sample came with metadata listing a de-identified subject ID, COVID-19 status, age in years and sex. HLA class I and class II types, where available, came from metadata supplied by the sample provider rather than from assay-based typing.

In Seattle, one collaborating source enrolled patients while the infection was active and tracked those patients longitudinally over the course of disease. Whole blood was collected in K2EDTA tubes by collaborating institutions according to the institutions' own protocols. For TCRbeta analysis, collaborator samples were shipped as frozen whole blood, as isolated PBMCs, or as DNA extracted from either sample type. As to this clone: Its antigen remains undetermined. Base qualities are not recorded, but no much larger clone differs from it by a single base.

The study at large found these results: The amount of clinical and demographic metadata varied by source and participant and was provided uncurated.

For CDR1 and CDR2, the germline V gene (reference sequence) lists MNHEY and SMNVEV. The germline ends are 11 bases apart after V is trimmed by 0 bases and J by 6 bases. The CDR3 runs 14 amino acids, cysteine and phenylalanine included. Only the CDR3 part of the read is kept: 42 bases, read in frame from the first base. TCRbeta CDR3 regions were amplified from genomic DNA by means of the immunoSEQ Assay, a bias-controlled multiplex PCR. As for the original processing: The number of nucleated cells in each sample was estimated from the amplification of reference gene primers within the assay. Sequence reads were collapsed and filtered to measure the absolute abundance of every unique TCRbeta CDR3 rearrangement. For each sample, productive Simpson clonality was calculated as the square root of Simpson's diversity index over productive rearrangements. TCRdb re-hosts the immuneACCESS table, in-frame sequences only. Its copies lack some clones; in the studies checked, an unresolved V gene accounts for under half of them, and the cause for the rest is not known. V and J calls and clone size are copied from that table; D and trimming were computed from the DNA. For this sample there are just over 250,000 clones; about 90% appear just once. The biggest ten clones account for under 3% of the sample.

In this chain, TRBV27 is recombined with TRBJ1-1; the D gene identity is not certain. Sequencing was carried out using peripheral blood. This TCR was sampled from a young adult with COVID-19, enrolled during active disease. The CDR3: CASSLSAADPEAFF. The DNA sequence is TGTGCCAGCAGTTTATCGGCTGCGGATCCTGAAGCTTTCTTT.